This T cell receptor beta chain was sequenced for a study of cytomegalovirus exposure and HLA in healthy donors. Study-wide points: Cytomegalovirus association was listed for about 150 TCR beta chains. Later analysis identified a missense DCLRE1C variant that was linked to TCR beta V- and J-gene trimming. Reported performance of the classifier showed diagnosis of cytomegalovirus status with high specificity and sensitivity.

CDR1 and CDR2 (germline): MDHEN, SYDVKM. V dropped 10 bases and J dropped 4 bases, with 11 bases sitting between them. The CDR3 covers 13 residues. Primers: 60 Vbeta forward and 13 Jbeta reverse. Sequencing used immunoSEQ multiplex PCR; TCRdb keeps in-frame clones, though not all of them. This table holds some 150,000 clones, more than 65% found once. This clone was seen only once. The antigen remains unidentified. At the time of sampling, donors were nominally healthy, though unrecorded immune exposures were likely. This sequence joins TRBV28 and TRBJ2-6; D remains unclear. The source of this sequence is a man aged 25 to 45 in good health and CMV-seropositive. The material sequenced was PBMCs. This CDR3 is CATQRSGANVLTF. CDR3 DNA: TGTGCCACCCAGCGCTCAGGGGCCAACGTCCTGACTTTC.